This note documents a single T cell receptor (beta chain) sequence. Its matching antigen is unknown. The record originates from a study of CD8 T cells in ankylosing spondylitis. With molecular barcodes, quantitative 5'-RACE was used to make the TCR beta libraries. TCRdb called the 5' RACE reads again in MiXCR, with one record for every CDR3 protein. This table has almost 400,000 distinct CDR3 sequences, around 24% appearing once. CDR1 MGHDK and CDR2 SYGVNS come from the germline V gene. The J segment lost 6 bases and the V segment lost 4 bases, leaving 11 bases of the junction unmatched. This CDR3 spans 17 amino acids. Study-wide results and limits: Blood of patients with ankylosing spondylitis appeared to be characterized by a TCR beta motif of 8 or 9 highly homologous variants. Reportedly, disease-linked clones are significantly enriched in ankylosing spondylitis patients' matched synovial fluid.

The chain carries TRBV25-1 and TRBJ2-7; 14 bases agree with TRBD2. The receptor's source is a male donor with ankylosing spondylitis. Material for sequencing was blood, either unsorted or a sorted T cell fraction (not recorded which). CDR3 sequence: CASSGSLGLAGGGEQYF. For the CDR3, the DNA is TGTGCCAGCAGTGGATCCCTCGGACTAGCGGGAGGTGGCGAGCAGTACTTC.